These T cell receptor beta chains were read from a single sample in a study of response to subunit inactivated influenza vaccine. TCRdb processed the RT-PCR reads anew with MiXCR; each CDR3 protein has one entry. This repertoire shows about 480,000 distinct CDR3 sequences, around 9.9% found once; its top ten account for 10% to 15%. Sequencing was performed on PBMCs from blood, taken roughly 45 days after vaccination. The receptors shown here come from a man aged 50 to 59 who received an inactivated influenza vaccine. CDR3s include the opening cysteine and the closing phenylalanine or tryptophan. D genes are given only for firm matches. Rows give clone size only sometimes, using once, few, many, or a class for an expanded clone.

D gene,V gene,J gene,clone size,CDR3 protein,CDR3 DNA
-,TRBV15,TRBJ2-5,few,CATSRDWTEKETQYF,TGTGCCACCAGCAGAGATTGGACAGAGAAAGAGACCCAGTACTTC
-,TRBV7-2,TRBJ2-3,few,CASSLNSVPGTDTQYF,TGTGCCAGCAGCTTAAATAGCGTCCCGGGGACAGATACGCAGTATTTT
TRBD2,TRBV7-2,TRBJ2-7,-,CAISLNPASGGYEQYF,TGTGCCATCAGCTTAAATCCAGCTAGCGGGGGCTACGAGCAGTACTTC
TRBD1,TRBV10-2,TRBJ2-3,-,CASGTGTDTQYF,TGCGCCAGCGGGACAGGCACAGATACGCAGTATTTT
-,TRBV29-1,TRBJ2-1,many,CSAAKGGLGNEQFF,TGCAGCGCCGCCAAGGGGGGCCTAGGCAATGAGCAGTTCTTC
-,TRBV12-3/TRBV12-4,TRBJ2-2,many,CASSSLNTGELFF,TGTGCCAGCTCCTCTCTGAACACCGGGGAGCTGTTTTTT
-,TRBV7-2,TRBJ1-5,-,CASSPGTDAFQAQHF,TGTGCCAGCAGCCCAGGGACGGACGCGTTTCAAGCACAGCATTTT
TRBD2,TRBV7-2,TRBJ2-5,many,CASSFGLAGTQETQYF,TGTGCCAGCAGCTTCGGACTAGCGGGAACTCAAGAGACCCAGTACTTC
-,TRBV7-2,TRBJ1-5,few,CASSLGGVGQPQHF,TGTGCCAGCAGCTTAGGGGGGGTCGGACAGCCCCAGCATTTT
-,TRBV21-1,TRBJ2-3,few,CASSVGLVTKSTDTQYF,TGTGCCAGCAGCGTCGGTTTAGTTACAAAAAGCACAGATACGCAGTATTTT
TRBD1,TRBV19,TRBJ2-3,few,CASRPDRASDTQYF,TGTGCCAGTAGACCGGACAGGGCGTCAGATACGCAGTATTTT
TRBD2,TRBV28,TRBJ2-7,few,CASSSRLAGEDEQYF,TGTGCCAGCAGTTCCCGACTAGCGGGAGAGGACGAGCAGTACTTC
-,TRBV4-3,TRBJ2-2,-,CASSQEATMGELFF,TGCGCCAGCAGCCAAGAAGCGACTATGGGGGAGCTGTTTTTT
-,TRBV7-9,TRBJ2-1,-,CASSLAGSGGSYNEQFF,TGTGCCAGCAGCTTAGCGGGTAGCGGAGGATCCTACAATGAGCAGTTCTTC
-,TRBV4-1,TRBJ2-2,many,CASSQEIATGELFF,TGCGCCAGCAGCCAAGAGATAGCTACCGGGGAGCTGTTTTTT
-,TRBV10-3,TRBJ2-1,-,CAISGSGKTRNEQFF,TGTGCCATCAGCGGATCCGGGAAAACGCGGAATGAGCAGTTCTTC
TRBD1,TRBV28,TRBJ1-3,few,CASRPTGAHSGNTIYF,TGTGCCAGCAGACCAACAGGGGCCCACTCTGGAAACACCATATATTTT
-,TRBV4-3,TRBJ1-2,many,CASPQGHHGYTF,TGCGCCAGCCCTCAGGGGCACCATGGCTACACCTTC
TRBD1,TRBV4-3,TRBJ1-3,few,CASSHDATGTGNTIYF,TGCGCCAGCAGCCACGATGCGACAGGGACTGGAAACACCATATATTTT
-,TRBV5-1,TRBJ2-1,many,CASSLEGSSYNEQFF,TGCGCCAGCAGCTTGGAGGGGTCGTCCTACAATGAGCAGTTCTTC
TRBD2,TRBV27,TRBJ2-7,few,CASSRGGLGLYEQYF,TGTGCCAGCAGTAGGGGTGGACTAGGTCTGTACGAGCAGTACTTC
-,TRBV15,TRBJ1-1,many,CATSRDLLGGNTEAFF,TGTGCCACCAGCAGAGATCTCCTGGGGGGGAACACTGAAGCTTTCTTT
TRBD1,TRBV4-2,TRBJ1-3,-,CASSQEPGQGVDTMYF,TGTGCCAGCAGCCAAGAACCGGGACAGGGCGTGGACACCATGTATTTT
-,TRBV7-8,TRBJ2-7,few,CASSYLTGSEYEQYF,TGTGCCAGCAGCTACCTGACAGGATCTGAGTACGAGCAGTACTTC
-,TRBV7-9,TRBJ2-7,-,CASSLGPSVNEQYF,TGTGCCAGCAGCTTAGGACCTAGCGTCAACGAGCAGTACTTC
TRBD1,TRBV15,TRBJ2-1,few,CATSRDKWDRGNEQFF,TGTGCCACCAGCAGAGATAAGTGGGACAGGGGCAATGAGCAGTTCTTC
-,TRBV6-1,TRBJ2-7,-,CASSVTDSQKYF,TGTGCCAGCAGCGTAACGGATAGTCAGAAGTACTTC
-,TRBV5-1,TRBJ2-3,many,CASSFRSADTQYF,TGCGCCAGCAGCTTTAGATCTGCGGATACGCAGTATTTT
-,TRBV5-1,TRBJ2-7,-,CASSLSSEVLYEQYF,TGCGCCAGCAGCTTAAGTAGTGAAGTCCTCTACGAGCAGTACTTC
-,TRBV10-3,TRBJ1-3,-,CANGDSGNTIYF,TGTGCCAATGGAGACTCTGGAAACACCATATATTTT